The 5 T cell receptor beta chains in this list originate from one sample, sequenced in a study of T cell changes during pregnancy in multiple sclerosis. Sequenced by immunoSEQ multiplex PCR; TCRdb stores in-frame clones only, minus some. The table lists around 56,000 clones, roughly nine tenths of them singletons. Sample: CD4+ T cells from peripheral blood mononuclear cells, taken in the first trimester of pregnancy. The receptors stem from a female donor with multiple sclerosis, enrolled in a pregnancy study.

The chain couples TRBV7-2 to TRBJ1-5; D is perhaps TRBD1 (6 bases). The germline V and J ends were trimmed by 5 bases and 9 bases, with 17 bases remaining between them. CDR3 length: 14 amino acids. Germline V CDR1 and CDR2: SGHTA, FQGNSA. The CDR3 nucleotides read TGTGCCAGCAGCGCAGGGGTAGGGCCGGGGCCCCAGCATTTT. This sequence encodes CASSAGVGPGPQHF.

The genes are TRBV5-1 and TRBJ2-2; 15 positions agree with TRBD2. With V trimmed by 4 bases and J by 4 bases, 8 bases remained unmatched. The germline V gene encodes CDR1 SGHRS and CDR2 YFSETQ. The CDR3 is made up of 18 amino acids. CDR3 residues: CASSPGLAGGPGTGELFF. CDR3 DNA: TGCGCCAGCAGCCCTGGACTAGCGGGGGGGCCGGGCACCGGGGAGCTGTTTTTT.

The chain carries TRBV27 and TRBJ2-1, with TRBD1 matching 7 bases. With 3 bases clipped from V and 5 bases from J, the junction kept 7 bases outside the gene matches. Germline CDR1 and CDR2: MNHEY and SMNVEV (reference sequence). CDR3 length: 15 residues. CDR3 protein: CASSFEGAINNEQFF. In DNA, the CDR3 is TGTGCCAGCAGTTTCGAGGGGGCCATAAACAATGAGCAGTTCTTC.

The gene calls are TRBV30 and TRBJ2-5, with TRBD1 matching over 7 bases. Germline CDR1 is GTSNPN and CDR2 is SVGIG (reference sequence). This CDR3 has 15 amino acids. J was trimmed by 1 base and V by 6 bases; bases with no gene match: 11. The CDR3 region is CACPRTGRVQETQYF. The CDR3, as DNA: TGTGCCTGTCCTCGGACAGGTAGGGTCCAAGAGACCCAGTACTTC.

This clone was seen more than once but under ten times. The V gene is TRBV18, the J gene TRBJ1-3; maybe TRBD1 (5 bases). There are 16 residues in the CDR3. Germline values: CDR1 KGHSH, CDR2 LQKENI. The V gene lost 3 bases and the J gene lost 0 bases, with 12 bases spanning the gap. In DNA, the CDR3 is TGTGCCAGCTCACCGCAGGGATTCGCCTCTGGAAACACCATATATTTT. Amino acids: CASSPQGFASGNTIYF.